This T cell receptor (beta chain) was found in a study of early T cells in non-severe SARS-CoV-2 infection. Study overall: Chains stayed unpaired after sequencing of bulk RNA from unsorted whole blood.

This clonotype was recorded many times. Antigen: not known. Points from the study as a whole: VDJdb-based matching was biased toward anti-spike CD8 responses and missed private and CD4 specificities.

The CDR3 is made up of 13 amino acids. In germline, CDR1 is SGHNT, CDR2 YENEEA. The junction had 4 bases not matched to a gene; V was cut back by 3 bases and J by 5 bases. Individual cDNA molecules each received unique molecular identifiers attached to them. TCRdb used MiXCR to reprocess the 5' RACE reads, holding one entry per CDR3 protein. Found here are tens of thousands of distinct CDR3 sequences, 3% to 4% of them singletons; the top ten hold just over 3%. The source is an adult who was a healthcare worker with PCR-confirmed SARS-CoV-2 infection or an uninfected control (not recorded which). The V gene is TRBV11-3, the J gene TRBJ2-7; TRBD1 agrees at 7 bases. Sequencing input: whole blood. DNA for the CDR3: TGTGCCAGCAGCTTGGGGACAGCCGACGAGCAGTACTTC. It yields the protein CASSLGTADEQYF.